Sequencing of this TCR beta chain was carried out in a study of graft-versus-host responses after intestinal transplantation. About the study: Recipients were all induced with anti-thymocyte globulin, then given tacrolimus and steroids for around 3 years.

Unmatched junction bases numbered 4, after V lost 3 bases and J lost 2 bases. Germline loops: CDR1 SGHVS, CDR2 FQNEAQ. This CDR3 comprises 15 residues. Using immunoSEQ multiplex PCR, the repertoire was profiled, and TCRdb retains in-frame clones only, with some absent. The sample shows about 70,000 clones, roughly 91% of them seen only once. In the case of this clone: Its target is unknown.

The source was unstimulated CD8+ T cells sorted from spleen or lymph node cells, collected before intestinal transplant. The genes are TRBV7-8 and TRBJ2-1, with 7 nucleotides matching TRBD1. The receptor comes from a human donor who received an intestinal transplant. The CDR3 nucleotides are TGTGCCAGCAGCTTGACAGGGTTCCCCTACAATGAGCAGTTCTTC. Residues: CASSLTGFPYNEQFF.